A selection of T cell receptor beta chains follows, all from one sample in a study of identifying expanded T cells in peripheral blood. Sequencing used immunoSEQ multiplex PCR; TCRdb keeps in-frame clones, though not all of them. This sample has 95,000 to 150,000 clones, with approximately 84% found just once. The sample was blood. All receptors derive from a person aged 18 to 70 in good health. Each CDR3 is given with its conserved first and last residue. Each record gives: D gene, V gene, J gene, clone size, CDR3 protein, CDR3 DNA. A D gene is named only where the DNA matches it firmly. For some rows the clone size is stated as once, few or many, or as a class when expanded; others skip it.

-	TRBV30	TRBJ2-3	few	CAWSVSTDTQYF	TGTGCCTGGAGTGTTAGCACAGATACGCAGTATTTT
-	TRBV2	TRBJ2-1	many	CASREDYGEQFF	TGTGCCAGCAGGGAAGACTACGGAGAGCAGTTCTTC
TRBD1	TRBV14	TRBJ1-6	-	CASSQDRDSWYPLHF	TGTGCCAGCAGCCAAGACCGGGACAGCTGGTATCCCCTCCACTTT
TRBD1	TRBV6-1	TRBJ2-7	-	CASSERANRGWGEQYF	TGTGCCAGCAGTGAGAGGGCGAACAGGGGATGGGGCGAGCAGTACTTC
-	TRBV7-9	TRBJ1-2	-	CASTYGGSYYGYTF	TGTGCCAGCACCTACGGGGGATCCTACTATGGCTACACCTTC
TRBD1	TRBV5-1	TRBJ1-2	once	CASSNRGRGSGGYTF	TGCGCCAGCAGTAACAGGGGGAGAGGTTCCGGTGGCTACACCTTC
-	TRBV7-9	TRBJ1-1	-	CASRTVGTEAFF	TGTGCCAGCAGGACCGTAGGCACTGAAGCTTTCTTT
-	TRBV9	TRBJ1-1	-	CASSVGAGTGNTEAFF	TGTGCCAGCAGCGTGGGGGCCGGGACGGGGAACACTGAAGCTTTCTTT
-	TRBV28	TRBJ1-2	-	CASSLPDWRPDGYTF	TGTGCCAGCAGTTTGCCCGACTGGCGTCCGGATGGCTACACCTTC
-	TRBV7-3	TRBJ2-5	-	CASSLAGRGETQYF	TGTGCCAGCAGCTTAGCGGGTCGAGGGGAGACCCAGTACTTC
-	TRBV7-2	TRBJ1-2	-	CASSLTDFDGYTF	TGTGCCAGCAGCTTGACGGACTTCGATGGCTACACCTTC
-	TRBV20-1	TRBJ1-2	once	CSAWLNYGYTF	TGCAGCGCGTGGCTGAACTATGGCTACACCTTC
TRBD1	TRBV30	TRBJ1-4	-	CAWRGQEKLFF	TGTGCCTGGAGGGGACAGGAAAAACTGTTTTTT
-	TRBV6-6	TRBJ1-4	-	CASSYSSSGAELFF	TGTGCCAGCAGTTACTCCTCCTCGGGGGCAGAACTGTTTTTT
-	TRBV5-6	TRBJ2-4	-	CASSSQNIQYF	TGTGCCAGCAGCTCCCAAAACATTCAGTACTTC
-	TRBV2	TRBJ2-7	-	CASTDPPGSGSYEQYF	TGTGCCAGCACCGACCCCCCGGGGAGTGGGTCCTACGAGCAGTACTTC
-	TRBV4-1	TRBJ2-6	once	CASSQELSFSGANVLTF	TGCGCCAGCAGCCAAGAGCTTAGTTTCTCTGGGGCCAACGTCCTGACTTTC
-	TRBV27	TRBJ1-1	-	CASSPAGHRDTSEAFF	TGTGCCAGCAGTCCCGCGGGACATAGGGATACGAGTGAAGCTTTCTTT
-	TRBV15	TRBJ1-5	-	CATSSRGSNQPQHF	TGTGCCACCAGCAGCAGGGGATCCAATCAGCCCCAGCATTTT
-	TRBV5-4	TRBJ1-1	few	CASSLQGSNTEAFF	TGTGCCAGCAGCTTGCAGGGGTCGAACACTGAAGCTTTCTTT
-	TRBV27	TRBJ1-4	-	CASGPSGGEKLFF	TGTGCCAGCGGACCTTCTGGGGGGGAAAAACTGTTTTTT
-	TRBV27	TRBJ1-2	-	CASSFQANYGYTF	TGTGCCAGCAGTTTTCAGGCCAACTATGGCTACACCTTC
-	TRBV5-1	TRBJ1-2	-	CASSSRGPSGRGYTF	TGCGCCAGCAGCTCCCGGGGCCCATCGGGTCGTGGCTACACCTTC
TRBD2	TRBV7-9	TRBJ2-1	-	CASTFQPTSGGPVNEQFF	TGTGCCAGCACCTTCCAACCGACTAGCGGGGGGCCTGTCAATGAGCAGTTCTTC
-	TRBV18	TRBJ2-2	once	CASSPGLTGELFF	TGTGCCAGCTCACCTGGGCTCACCGGGGAGCTGTTTTTT
TRBD2	TRBV9	TRBJ2-3	-	CASSPLAGSTDTQYF	TGTGCCAGCAGCCCGCTAGCGGGGAGCACAGATACGCAGTATTTT
-	TRBV30	TRBJ2-7	-	CAWSVFGYEQYF	TGTGCCTGGAGTGTTTTTGGCTACGAGCAGTACTTC
-	TRBV27	TRBJ2-7	-	CATSWGYEQYF	TGTGCCACCTCCTGGGGTTACGAGCAGTACTTC
TRBD1	TRBV2	TRBJ1-2	-	CASSGQGVGGYTF	TGTGCCAGCAGTGGACAGGGGGTCGGTGGCTACACCTTC
-	TRBV5-4	TRBJ1-3	-	CASSLDRGLGNTIYF	TGTGCCAGCAGCTTGGATCGGGGTTTAGGAAACACCATATATTTT
-	TRBV29-1	TRBJ1-1	-	CSADEQNTEAFF	TGCAGCGCAGACGAGCAGAACACTGAAGCTTTCTTT
-	TRBV7-3	TRBJ1-1	-	CASSLTAGGFNTEAFF	TGTGCCAGCAGCTTGACCGCCGGAGGGTTCAACACTGAAGCTTTCTTT
-	TRBV18	TRBJ1-1	few	CASSPRRTDEAFF	TGTGCCAGCTCACCACGCCGGACAGATGAAGCTTTCTTT
-	TRBV6-6	TRBJ1-2	-	CASTKEDSDYGYTF	TGTGCCAGCACCAAAGAGGACAGCGACTATGGCTACACCTTC
-	TRBV6-1	TRBJ1-2	-	CASSDGEFYGYTF	TGTGCCAGCAGTGACGGGGAATTCTATGGCTACACCTTC
-	TRBV6-6	TRBJ1-1	once	CASSLGTNTEAFF	TGTGCCAGCAGTTTGGGAACTAACACTGAAGCTTTCTTT
-	TRBV6-5	TRBJ1-2	-	CASIMRGAQGYGYTF	TGTGCCAGCATTATGAGGGGGGCGCAGGGCTATGGCTACACCTTC
TRBD1	TRBV5-4	TRBJ2-5	-	CASSFGQGQETQYF	TGTGCCAGCAGCTTCGGACAGGGCCAAGAGACCCAGTACTTC
-	TRBV27	TRBJ2-3	-	CASTSTDSRTDTQYF	TGTGCCAGCACCTCCACGGACAGCCGCACAGATACGCAGTATTTT
TRBD1	TRBV7-9	TRBJ2-7	-	CASSPPGQDYEQYF	TGTGCCAGCAGCCCCCCGGGACAGGACTACGAGCAGTACTTC
-	TRBV30	TRBJ1-2	-	CAWSVLRRGRYGYTF	TGTGCCTGGAGTGTATTGAGGAGGGGTCGCTATGGCTACACCTTC
-	TRBV4-3	TRBJ2-7	-	CASSQGRWGYEQYF	TGCGCCAGCAGCCAAGGGCGGTGGGGCTACGAGCAGTACTTC
TRBD2	TRBV9	TRBJ2-7	-	CASSVGEGIASYEQYF	TGTGCCAGCAGCGTAGGGGAGGGAATAGCTTCCTACGAGCAGTACTTC
TRBD2	TRBV6-5	TRBJ2-5	-	CAVRDYARETQYF	TGTGCCGTTCGGGACTACGCTAGGGAGACCCAGTACTTC
-	TRBV7-9	TRBJ2-1	once	CASSLSFSVYNEQFF	TGTGCCAGCAGCTTATCGTTCTCGGTTTACAATGAGCAGTTCTTC
TRBD1	TRBV2	TRBJ1-2	-	CASSEALSGQGRRGYTF	TGTGCCAGCAGTGAAGCGCTTTCCGGACAGGGGAGACGCGGCTACACCTTC
TRBD1	TRBV19	TRBJ1-5	-	CASKWDRGPNQPQHF	TGTGCCAGTAAGTGGGACAGGGGGCCCAATCAGCCCCAGCATTTT
TRBD1	TRBV6-1	TRBJ1-6	few	CASFDRANSPLHF	TGTGCCAGCTTTGACAGGGCAAATTCACCCCTCCACTTT